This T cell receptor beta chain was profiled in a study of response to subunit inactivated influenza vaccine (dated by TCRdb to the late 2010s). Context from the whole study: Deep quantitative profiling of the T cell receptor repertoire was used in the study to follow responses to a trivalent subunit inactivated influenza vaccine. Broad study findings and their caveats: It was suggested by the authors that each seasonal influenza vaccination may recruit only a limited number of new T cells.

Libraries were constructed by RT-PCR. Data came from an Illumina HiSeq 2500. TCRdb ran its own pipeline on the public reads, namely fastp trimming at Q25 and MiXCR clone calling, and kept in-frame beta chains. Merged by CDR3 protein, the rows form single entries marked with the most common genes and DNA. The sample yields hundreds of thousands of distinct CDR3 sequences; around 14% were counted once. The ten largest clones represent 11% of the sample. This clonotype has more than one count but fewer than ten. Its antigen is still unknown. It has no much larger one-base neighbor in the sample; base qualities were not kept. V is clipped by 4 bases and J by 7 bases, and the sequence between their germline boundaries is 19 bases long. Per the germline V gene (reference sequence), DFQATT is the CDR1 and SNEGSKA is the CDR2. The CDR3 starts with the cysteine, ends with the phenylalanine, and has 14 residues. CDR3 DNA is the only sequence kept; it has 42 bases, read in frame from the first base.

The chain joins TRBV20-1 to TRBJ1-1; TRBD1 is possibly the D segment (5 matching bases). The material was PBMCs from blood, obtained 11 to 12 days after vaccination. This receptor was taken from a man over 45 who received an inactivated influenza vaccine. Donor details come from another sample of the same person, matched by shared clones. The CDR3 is CSAKSGLVGGEAFF. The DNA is TGCAGTGCTAAATCAGGGCTAGTTGGAGGTGAAGCTTTCTTT.